The next 16 T cell receptor beta chains were all read from a single sample in a study of blood T cell repertoires in COVID-19. The data were produced by immunoSEQ multiplex PCR, yet TCRdb's version contains in-frame clones alone and is incomplete. The table lists about 110,000 clones, around 80% of them singletons. The specimen sequenced was peripheral blood. These receptors all come from a human donor in a cohort sampled during active or convalescent COVID-19.

This clone was observed once. V usage is TRBV28 and J usage is TRBJ1-1; D is perhaps TRBD1 (6 bases). V was cut by 3 bases and J by 3 bases, with 14 bases left in between. Looked up from germline, CDR1 is MDHEN and CDR2 is SYDVKM. The CDR3 has 15 residues. The CDR3 sequence is CASSLPLQGHTEAFF. DNA of the CDR3: TGTGCCAGCAGTTTGCCCCTACAGGGACACACTGAAGCTTTCTTT.

This clone was counted once. This sequence joins TRBV5-1 and TRBJ2-5; no clear D gene. The CDR3 is 13 amino acids. Germline V gene data show CDR1 as SGHRS and CDR2 as YFSETQ. V gave up 2 bases and J gave up 0 bases, with 5 bases separating them. CDR3 protein: CASSFSHQETQYF. CDR3 DNA sequence: TGCGCCAGCAGCTTTAGTCACCAAGAGACCCAGTACTTC.

This sequence joins TRBV5-1 and TRBJ1-6; the match to TRBD1 covers 8 bases. Germline lookup yields CDR1 SGHRS and CDR2 YFSETQ. J lost 10 bases, V lost 4 bases, and 7 bases had no gene match. The CDR3 is made up of 14 amino acids. CDR3 amino acids: CASSLGQGSSPLHF. The CDR3 nucleotides read TGCGCCAGCAGCCTCGGACAGGGTAGCTCACCCCTCCACTTT.

J is TRBJ2-7 and V is TRBV14; 12 bases agree with TRBD2. The trim removed 5 bases at V and 3 bases at J, leaving 8 bases unmatched. From germline, CDR1 is SGHDN and CDR2 FVKESK. This CDR3 is 16 amino acids long. The CDR3 is CASSGALTSGSYEQYF. In DNA form, the CDR3 reads TGTGCCAGCAGCGGGGCCCTGACTAGCGGGAGCTACGAGCAGTACTTC.

The gene calls are TRBV4-3 and TRBJ1-5; TRBD1 matches at 9 bases. V lost 1 base and J lost 4; bases outside the gene matches: 11. Germline lookup yields CDR1 LGHNA and CDR2 YSLEER. The CDR3 covers 18 residues. The CDR3: CASSQGTGDYIGNQPQHF. The CDR3 region has the DNA TGCGCCAGCAGCCAAGGGACAGGGGACTACATAGGAAATCAGCCCCAGCATTTT.

The chain has TRBV29-1 and TRBJ1-1, with D tentatively TRBD1 (5 bases). V dropped 6 bases and J dropped 5 bases, with 10 bases sitting between them. Germline CDR1 reads SQVTM; CDR2 reads ANQGSEA. The CDR3 loop spans 11 amino acids. CDR3 sequence reads: CSVGPGTEAFF. The CDR3 nucleotides are TGCAGCGTGGGGCCCGGGACTGAAGCTTTCTTT.

The V call is TRBV9, the J call TRBJ2-1, with 7 bases aligning to TRBD2. This CDR3 contains 15 residues. The V gene end was trimmed by 4 bases and the J gene end by 8 bases; junction bases not matched to a gene: 12. Looked up from germline, CDR1 is SGDLS and CDR2 is YYNGEE. CDR3 loop: CASSPAGWVFDEQFF. The CDR3 coding sequence is TGTGCCAGCAGCCCAGCGGGGTGGGTCTTCGATGAGCAGTTCTTC.

The chain employs TRBV5-1 and TRBJ2-2; TRBD2 matches at 8 bases. Germline assignment: CDR1 SGHRS and CDR2 YFSETQ. V was clipped by 2 bases and J by 4 bases; unmatched bases: 16. The CDR3 is 19 residues long. The CDR3: CASSFRGLAGASGTGELFF. The DNA for the CDR3 is TGCGCCAGCAGCTTCCGGGGCCTAGCGGGCGCCTCGGGCACCGGGGAGCTGTTTTTT.

This clone was seen just once. The rearrangement links TRBV30 to TRBJ2-3; D is perhaps TRBD2 (6 bases). This CDR3 has 14 residues. Trimming pared 5 bases from V and 5 bases from J, leaving 17 bases between. CDR1 is GTSNPN and CDR2 is SVGIG in the germline V gene (reference sequence). The CDR3 DNA reads as TGTGCCTGGGGAAACATGCGGGACCGAGATACGCAGTATTTT. This encodes CAWGNMRDRDTQYF. The full variable domain, rest sourced from reference TRBV30 and TRBJ2-3, is SQTIHQWPATLVQPVGSPLSLECTVEGTSNPNLYWYRQAAGRGLQLLFYSVGIGQISSEVPQNLSASRPQDRQFILSSKKLLLSDSGFYLCAWGNMRDRDTQYFGPGTRLTVL.

The chain has TRBV19 and TRBJ1-1; possible D gene TRBD1, 6 bases. V gave up 7 bases and J gave up 4 bases, with 13 bases separating them. Looked up from germline, CDR1 is LNHDA and CDR2 is SQIVND (reference sequence). The CDR3 totals 13 residues. Here the CDR3 reads CASTNRVSTEAFF. The CDR3 coding sequence is TGTGCCAGTACCAACAGGGTTAGCACTGAAGCTTTCTTT.

This chain uses TRBV5-3 with TRBJ2-7; 12 nucleotides line up with TRBD1. TRBV5-3 is annotated as an ORF whose role is uncertain. Losses at the gene ends were 0 bases for V and 4 bases for J; bases not matched to a gene: 11. The CDR3 extends over 18 amino acids. This chain's CDR3 is CARSLVTGTGGARYEQYF. The CDR3 DNA reads TGTGCCAGAAGCTTGGTTACCGGGACAGGGGGCGCGCGGTACGAGCAGTACTTC.

In its sample, this clone is medium-sized (0.01 to 0.1%). The rearrangement uses TRBV4-3 and TRBJ2-2, with D uncertain. V shed 5 bases and J shed 1 base, with 14 bases lying between them. This CDR3 is 16 amino acids long. The germline CDR1 and CDR2 sequences are LGHNA and YSLEER. CDR3 DNA: TGCGCCAGCAGCGATGGCGGAGAGCTGAACACCGGGGAGCTGTTTTTT. Translation: CASSDGGELNTGELFF.

V is TRBV28 and J is TRBJ1-2; D not certain. The CDR3 totals 13 residues. Germline loops: CDR1 MDHEN, CDR2 SYDVKM. Trimming removed 6 bases at V and 1 base at J, with 9 bases between. The CDR3 nucleotides read TGTGCCAGCAGATCGGGGAGTAACTATGGCTACACCTTC. This translates into CASRSGSNYGYTF.

The sample holds one count of this clone. The chain recombines TRBV27 with TRBJ2-7; 7 bases are shared with TRBD2. V shed 3 bases, J shed 0 bases, and the junction held 5 bases outside the gene matches. The length of the CDR3 is 15 residues. Germline-derived CDR1 and CDR2 are MNHEY and SMNVEV (reference sequence). The chain's CDR3 is CASSFGAGSSYEQYF. In nucleotides, the CDR3 is TGTGCCAGCAGTTTTGGAGCGGGAAGCTCCTACGAGCAGTACTTC.

The J gene is TRBJ1-1, the V gene TRBV7-8; TRBD1 matches at 7 bases. Germline CDR1 SGHVS, CDR2 FQNEAQ. The V segment lost 1 base and the J segment 2 bases; nucleotides outside the gene matches: 13. This CDR3 is built from 18 residues. In nucleotides, the CDR3 is TGTGCCAGCAGCTTAGGCCACAGGGGTATTCGGCCCAACACTGAAGCTTTCTTT. It yields the protein CASSLGHRGIRPNTEAFF.

This chain links TRBV27 with TRBJ2-5; 8 bases agree with TRBD2. The germline V gene has CDR1 MNHEY and CDR2 SMNVEV (reference sequence). The CDR3 has 14 residues. J gave up 5 bases and V 5 bases, and 7 bases lay outside the gene matches. CDR3 coding DNA: TGTGCCAGCAGTCTACGGGGGGGTTTTGAGACCCAGTACTTC. It yields the protein CASSLRGGFETQYF.